This entry describes one T cell receptor beta chain. No cognate antigen has been identified for it. No base qualities exist here, and no much larger clone lies one base off it. This sample also contains other DNA sequences that code for the same CDR3. The sample belongs to a study of CD8+ T cells in alopecia areata (dated by TCRdb to about 2018). Regarding the research as a whole: Treated patients were enrolled in an open-label pilot trial of oral tofacitinib, 5 to 10 mg twice daily, for moderate-to-severe alopecia areata. Tofacitinib was administered for 6 to 18 months, and 6 months of follow-up off drug were then conducted to assess delayed response and recurrence. For the treated patients, the SALT score, which quantifies what percentage of scalp surface area is affected, served as the measure of disease severity. The study used high-throughput TCRbeta sequencing to examine T cell clonal expansion in alopecia areata, in both the C3H/HeJ mouse model and human patients. On the human side, TCRbeta sequencing was run on scalp tissue and on sorted CD4+ and CD8+ peripheral blood T cells from healthy controls and from alopecia areata patients with either patchy or totalis/universalis disease. Patients on tofacitinib were biopsied at baseline and after 4 and 24 weeks of treatment, and several of the patients also had a later scalp biopsy. Scalp clonality was compared among normal scalp (n=4), patchy alopecia areata scalp (n=8), and alopecia totalis/universalis scalp (n=8). RNA was obtained with the PAXgene miRNA kit for fixed scalp, the miRNeasy kit for PBMCs, and the RNeasy kit for mouse skin. TCRbeta CDR3 regions were amplified by immunoSEQ multiplex PCR using 35 Vbeta forward and 13 Jbeta reverse primers.

The library was obtained by the immunoSEQ multiplex PCR assay. RNA was extracted from all samples and reverse transcribed into cDNA, which served as template for TCR sequencing. First-strand cDNA was synthesized using SuperScript III with a 2:1 mix of oligo-dT and random hexamers. A synthetic immune receptor repertoire was used to assess amplification bias, and residual bias was removed computationally. The original methods were these. After raw reads were preprocessed to remove errors, the CDR3 was defined following IMGT conventions as running from the conserved cysteine to phenylalanine. Clonality was computed by normalizing Shannon entropy by log2 of the number of productive unique TCRs and subtracting the result from 1. Whether scalp clones were CD4 or CD8 was inferred by matching scalp TCRbeta sequences against CD4 and CD8 repertoires sorted from blood. The table was pulled from immuneACCESS by TCRdb, which kept in-frame rearrangements only. Such tables lose some clones; where checked, under half of the loss comes from unresolved V genes, and the rest has no known cause. V and J calls and clone size come straight from that table; D and trimming were deduced from the DNA. The sample yields 200,000 to 250,000 clones; roughly 56% were counted once. In total, the top ten clones hold around 1.4% of the sample.

Broad study findings and their caveats: Many expanded lesional clones persisted in scalp and blood during tofacitinib treatment, which may partly explain relapse after stopping treatment. Compared with normal scalp, lesional scalp had higher clonality and more expanded CD8+ clones, particularly in alopecia totalis/universalis, a pattern that suggests antigenic drive. Because the treated cohort was small and had only one nonresponder, larger studies are needed to examine links between baseline CD8+ expansion and response. Scalp TCR repertoire analysis is complicated because resident alphabeta T cells in normal human skin are also sequenced, whereas mouse skin is dominated by gammadelta T cells. Shared TCR sequences between patients were less evident than in mice, which may be partly attributable to HLA diversity in the patient population. With tofacitinib, both scalp clonality and the number of expanded CD8+ clones among the top 100 scalp clones went down significantly.

Interpreted using the paper, the time point label stands for: four to five weeks on oral tofacitinib. What this sample's treatment or condition label stands for: oral pan-JAK inhibitor, 5-10 mg twice daily. Lesional scalp punch biopsies and peripheral blood were collected from alopecia areata patients. PBMCs were separated by density centrifugation and stained for CD3, CD4 and CD8, after which CD4+ and CD8+ T cells were sorted on a FACSAria. The germline ends are 9 bases apart after V is trimmed by 0 bases and J by 3 bases. The CDR3 runs 15 amino acids, cysteine and phenylalanine included. The DNA shown is the 45-base CDR3, in frame from base 1. CDR1 LNHNV and CDR2 YYDKDF were looked up in the germline V gene (reference sequence).

The sequencing used CD4+ T cells sorted from blood, collected at week 4, from a patient treated with tofacitinib. This sequence uses TRBV15 and TRBJ1-5; the D gene cannot be resolved reliably. The receptor was isolated from a human donor with alopecia areata. CDR3 region: CATSRDGLSNQPQHF. In nucleotide form, the sequence is TGTGCCACCAGCAGAGACGGGCTCTCCAATCAGCCCCAGCATTTT.